The sequence of this TCR beta chain was determined in a study of blood T cell repertoires in COVID-19. CDR3 length: 13 amino acids. Trimming cost V 0 bases and J 9 bases, with 10 bases left between them. CDR1 and CDR2 (germline): SGHDT, YYEEEE. Method: immunoSEQ multiplex PCR; TCRdb's copy keeps in-frame clones and lacks some. The profile shows roughly 430,000 clones, around nine tenths of them singletons. This chain uses TRBV5-6 with TRBJ2-1; no reliable D call. The clonotype was recovered from a woman aged 18-29 years who had been exposed to COVID-19. The sequenced material came from PBMCs or T cells enriched from blood (not recorded which). The CDR3 DNA is TGTGCCAGCAGCTTGGTCGGGTCCCTTGAGCAGTTCTTC. It encodes CASSLVGSLEQFF.